The clone carrying this T cell receptor beta chain was found a few times. The participants were between about 18 and 90 years old and came from 24 US areas. Looked up from germline, CDR1 is SGHTS and CDR2 is YDEGEE. The ends were cut back, 4 bases at V and 4 bases at J, with 14 bases in the middle. This CDR3 comprises 14 residues. Some clones are missing from TCRdb's copy, which holds only in-frame ones; the method was immunoSEQ multiplex PCR. Seen here are fewer than 450,000 clones, 90% observed once, and the top ten hold more than 0.55%. The sample belongs to a study of blood T cell repertoires in COVID-19.

This rearrangement joins TRBV5-8 to TRBJ1-2; TRBD1 might be the D (5 bases). The sequence derives from a man between 18 and 29 years old who had recovered from COVID-19. The material sequenced was PBMCs or T cells enriched from blood (not recorded which). The CDR3 here is CASSTGPWGYGYTF. The CDR3 DNA follows: TGTGCCAGCAGCACAGGACCGTGGGGCTATGGCTACACCTTC.